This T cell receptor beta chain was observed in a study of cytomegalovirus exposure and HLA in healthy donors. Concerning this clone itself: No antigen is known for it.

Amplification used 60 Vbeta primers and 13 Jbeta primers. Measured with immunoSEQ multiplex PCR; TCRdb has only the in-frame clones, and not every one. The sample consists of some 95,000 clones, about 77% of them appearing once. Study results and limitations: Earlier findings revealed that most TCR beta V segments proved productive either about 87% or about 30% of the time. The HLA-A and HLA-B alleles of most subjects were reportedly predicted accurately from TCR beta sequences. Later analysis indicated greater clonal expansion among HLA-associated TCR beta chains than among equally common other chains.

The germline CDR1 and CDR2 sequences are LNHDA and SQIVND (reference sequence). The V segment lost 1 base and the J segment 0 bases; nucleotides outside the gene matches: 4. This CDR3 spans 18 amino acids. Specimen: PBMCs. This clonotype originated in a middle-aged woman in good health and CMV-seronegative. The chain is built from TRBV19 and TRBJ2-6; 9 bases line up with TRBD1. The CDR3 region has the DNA TGTGCCAGTAGTATAGCAACAGGGGGCCTCTCTGGGGCCAACGTCCTGACTTTC. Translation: CASSIATGGLSGANVLTF.